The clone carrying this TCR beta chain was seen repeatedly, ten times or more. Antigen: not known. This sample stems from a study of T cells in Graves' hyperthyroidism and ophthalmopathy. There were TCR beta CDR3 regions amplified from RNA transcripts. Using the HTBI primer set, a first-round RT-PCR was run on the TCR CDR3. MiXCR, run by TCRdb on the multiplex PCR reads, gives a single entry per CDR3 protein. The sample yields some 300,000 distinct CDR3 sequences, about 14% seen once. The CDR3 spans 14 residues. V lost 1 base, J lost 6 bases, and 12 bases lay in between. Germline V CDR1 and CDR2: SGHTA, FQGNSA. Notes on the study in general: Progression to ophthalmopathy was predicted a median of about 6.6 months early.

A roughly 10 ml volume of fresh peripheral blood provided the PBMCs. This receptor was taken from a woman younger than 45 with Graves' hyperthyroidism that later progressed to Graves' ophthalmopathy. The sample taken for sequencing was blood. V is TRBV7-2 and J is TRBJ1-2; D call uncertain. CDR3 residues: CASSLDGPRDGYTF. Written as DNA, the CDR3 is TGTGCCAGCAGCTTAGACGGCCCGAGAGATGGCTACACCTTC.